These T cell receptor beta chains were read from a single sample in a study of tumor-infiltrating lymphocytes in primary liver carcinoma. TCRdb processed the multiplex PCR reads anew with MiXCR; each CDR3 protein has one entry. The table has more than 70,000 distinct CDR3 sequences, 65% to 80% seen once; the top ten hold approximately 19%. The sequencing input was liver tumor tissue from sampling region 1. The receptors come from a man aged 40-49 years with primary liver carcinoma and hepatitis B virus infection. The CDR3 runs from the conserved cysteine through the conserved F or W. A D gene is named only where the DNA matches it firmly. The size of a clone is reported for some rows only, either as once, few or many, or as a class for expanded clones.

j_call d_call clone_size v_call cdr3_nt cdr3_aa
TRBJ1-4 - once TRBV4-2 TGTGCCAGCAGCCAGGACCAGGGGTTCGGTGAAAAAATGTTTTTT CASSQDQGFGEKMFF
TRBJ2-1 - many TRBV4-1 TGCGCCAGCACTGCCCGGGAACAGGTGGTGAGTGAGCAGTTCTTC CASTAREQVVSEQFF
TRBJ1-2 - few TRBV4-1 TGCGCCAGCAGCCAAGGGGGTCCGGCGTTTGGCTACACCTTC CASSQGGPAFGYTF
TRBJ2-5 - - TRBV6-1 TGTGCCAGCAGTGACCTCATCGGTGCGGGTAGAGAGACCCAGTACTTC CASSDLIGAGRETQYF
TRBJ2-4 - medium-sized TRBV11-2 TGTGCCAGCAGCTTTCGACTAGAGGGAAGGGCCAAAAACATTCAGTACTTC CASSFRLEGRAKNIQYF
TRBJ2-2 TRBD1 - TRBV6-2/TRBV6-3 TGTGCCAGCGGAACCGGGACAGGGACGTCGGGGGAGCTGTTTTTT CASGTGTGTSGELFF
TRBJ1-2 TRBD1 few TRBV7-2 TGTGCCGGCAGCTTCTTCGACAGGGCCAGTGGCTACACCTTC CAGSFFDRASGYTF
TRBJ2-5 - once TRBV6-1 TGTGCCAGCTGTGAAGAACTGGGGCGAGCCACCGGGAAGGAGACCCAGTACTTC CASCEELGRATGKETQYF
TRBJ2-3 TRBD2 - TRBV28 TGTGCCAGCAATCTAGCGGGAGGGCTAAATACGCAGTATTTT CASNLAGGLNTQYF
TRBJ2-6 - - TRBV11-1 TGTGCCAGCAGCCCTCGGGGGAGCGGTGTTAACTCTGGGACCAACTTCCTGACTTTC CASSPRGSGVNSGTNFLTF
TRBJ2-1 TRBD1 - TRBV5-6 TGTGCCAGCAGCCAGGGAGGGACAGGGACGTACAATGAGCAGATCTTC CASSQGGTGTYNEQIF
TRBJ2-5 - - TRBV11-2 TGTGTCAGCAGCTGGGGGGGGCTGGGAGAGACCCGGTACTTC CVSSWGGLGETRYF
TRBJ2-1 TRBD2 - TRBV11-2 TGTGCCAGCTGCTTGGATATTGGACTAGCCATGTGTGAGCAGTTCTTC CASCLDIGLAMCEQFF
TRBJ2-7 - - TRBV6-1 TGTGTCAGCAGTGAGGGCCACGATCAGTACTTC CVSSEGHDQYF
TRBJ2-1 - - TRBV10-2 TGCGCCAACAGTCTCACTGCCGGGAGCTCCCACAATGAGCAGTTCTTC CANSLTAGSSHNEQFF
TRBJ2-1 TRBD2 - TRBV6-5 TGTGTCAGCAGTTCCCGAGCGGGAGTAAGGTACAATGAGCAGTTCTTC CVSSSRAGVRYNEQFF
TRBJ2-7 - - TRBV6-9 TGTGCCATCAGTTATTTGGGGCGGGACTACGAGCAGTACTTC CAISYLGRDYEQYF
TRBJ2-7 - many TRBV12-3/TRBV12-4 TGTGCCAGCAGTTTCTCCAGGGGAGAGCAGTACTTC CASSFSRGEQYF
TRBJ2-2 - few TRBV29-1 TGCAGTGTGTGGCGGGTAAACACTGGGGAGCTGTTTTTT CSVWRVNTGELFF
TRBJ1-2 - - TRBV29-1 - CSVGLGSDYGYAF
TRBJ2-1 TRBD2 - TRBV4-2 TGTGCCATCAGCCAAGATGGGACTAGCGGGAGCAATGAGCAGTTCTTT CAISQDGTSGSNEQFF
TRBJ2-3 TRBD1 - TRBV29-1 TGCAGCGCTGGACAGGGTGATATCTCCGAAACACAGTATTTT CSAGQGDISETQYF
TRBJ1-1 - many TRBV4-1 TGCGCCAGCAGCGACCTCTCGGGGACTGAAGCTTTCTTT CASSDLSGTEAFF
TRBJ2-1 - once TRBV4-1 TGTGCCAGCAGCCAAGTAAGGGGCAGACCGTCGGATGAGCAGTTCTTC CASSQVRGRPSDEQFF
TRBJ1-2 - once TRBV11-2 TGTGGCAGCAGCTTGGACTTTGACCATGGCTACACCTTC CGSSLDFDHGYTF
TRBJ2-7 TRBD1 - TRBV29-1 TGTAGCGTTGACAGGGTAGGTACCTACGAGCAGTACTTC CSVDRVGTYEQYF
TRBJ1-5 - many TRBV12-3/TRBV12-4 TGTGCCAGCAGTTTAATGGGATCTGGCAATCAGCCCCAGCATTTT CASSLMGSGNQPQHF
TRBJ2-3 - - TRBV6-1 TGTGCCAGCAGTACGGGCGAGGACACAGATACGCAGTATTTT CASSTGEDTDTQYF
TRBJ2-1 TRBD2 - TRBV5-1 TGCGCCAGCAGCTTGGTCTCTAGCGGTTACAATGAGCAGTCCTTC CASSLVSSGYNEQSF
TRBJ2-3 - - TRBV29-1 TGCAGTGTCCAGACAGGCCCCATAGATACGCAGTATTTT CSVQTGPIDTQYF
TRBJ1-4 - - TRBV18 TGTGCCAGCTCATCTCGAGAACAGTCCCTTAATGAAAAACTGTTTTTT CASSSREQSLNEKLFF
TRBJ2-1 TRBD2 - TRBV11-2 TGTGCCAGCAGTCAAGGGACTAGTACCTACAATGGGCAGTTTTTC CASSQGTSTYNGQFF